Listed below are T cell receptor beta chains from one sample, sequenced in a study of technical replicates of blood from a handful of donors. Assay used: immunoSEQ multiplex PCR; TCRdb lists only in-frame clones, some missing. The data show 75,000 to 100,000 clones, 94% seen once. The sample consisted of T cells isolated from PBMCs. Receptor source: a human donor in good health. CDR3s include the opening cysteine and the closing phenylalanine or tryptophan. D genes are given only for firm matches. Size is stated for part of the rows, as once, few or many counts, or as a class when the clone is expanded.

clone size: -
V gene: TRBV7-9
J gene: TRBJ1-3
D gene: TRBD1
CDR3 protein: CASTPLQGRNTIYF
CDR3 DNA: TGTGCCAGCACCCCGCTACAGGGGAGAAACACCATATATTTT

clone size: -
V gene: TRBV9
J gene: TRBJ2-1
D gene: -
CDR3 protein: CASSRVPSTLHNEQFF
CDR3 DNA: TGTGCCAGCAGCCGAGTTCCATCCACCCTCCACAATGAGCAGTTCTTC

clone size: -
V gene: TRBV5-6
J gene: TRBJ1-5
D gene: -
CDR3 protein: CASSLWGSGAYNQPQHF
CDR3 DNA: TGTGCCAGCAGCTTGTGGGGGTCAGGGGCTTACAATCAGCCCCAGCATTTT

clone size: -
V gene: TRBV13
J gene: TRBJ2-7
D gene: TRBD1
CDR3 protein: CASRLTGTGSYEQYF
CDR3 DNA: TGTGCCAGCAGACTGACCGGGACAGGCTCCTACGAGCAGTACTTC

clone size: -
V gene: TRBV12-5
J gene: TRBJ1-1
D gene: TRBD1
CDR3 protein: CASGPPPQGADTEAFF
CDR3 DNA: TGTGCTAGTGGGCCCCCCCCTCAGGGGGCCGACACTGAAGCTTTCTTT

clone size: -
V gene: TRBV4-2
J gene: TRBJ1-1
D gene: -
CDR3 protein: CASSPRGGPEAFF
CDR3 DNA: TGTGCCAGCAGCCCCCGGGGGGGGCCTGAAGCTTTCTTT

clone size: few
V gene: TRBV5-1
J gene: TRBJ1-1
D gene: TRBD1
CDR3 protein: CASSWTGEAEAFF
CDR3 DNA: TGCGCCAGCAGCTGGACAGGGGAGGCGGAAGCTTTCTTT

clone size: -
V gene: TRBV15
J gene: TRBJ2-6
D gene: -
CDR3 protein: CATSRETGYLLLSGANVLTF
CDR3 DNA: TGTGCCACCAGCAGAGAAACAGGGTATCTCCTTCTCTCTGGGGCCAACGTCCTGACTTTC

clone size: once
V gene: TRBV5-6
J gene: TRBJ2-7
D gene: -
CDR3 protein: CASSLAGRYSYEQYF
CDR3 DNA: TGTGCCAGCAGCTTGGCAGGCAGGTACTCCTACGAGCAGTACTTC

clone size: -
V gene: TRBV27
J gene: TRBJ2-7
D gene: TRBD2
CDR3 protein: CASSLRLAGTYEQYF
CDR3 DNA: TGTGCCAGCAGTCTAAGACTAGCGGGAACCTACGAGCAGTACTTC

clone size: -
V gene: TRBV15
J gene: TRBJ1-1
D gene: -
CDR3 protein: CATSAYRTPGGTEAFF
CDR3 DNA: TGTGCCACCAGCGCTTATCGGACCCCCGGGGGCACTGAAGCTTTCTTT

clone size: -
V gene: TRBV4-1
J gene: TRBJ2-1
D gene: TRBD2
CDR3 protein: CASTRGTSGTGEQFF
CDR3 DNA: TGCGCCAGCACCCGAGGGACTAGCGGGACGGGTGAGCAGTTCTTC

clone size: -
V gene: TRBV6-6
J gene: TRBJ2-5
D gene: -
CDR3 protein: CASSNRTRGSTQYF
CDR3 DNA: TGTGCCAGCAGTAACCGGACTCGCGGGTCAACCCAGTACTTC

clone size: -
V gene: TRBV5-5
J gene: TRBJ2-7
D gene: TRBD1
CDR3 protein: CASSFGQDSYEQYF
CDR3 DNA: TGTGCCAGCAGCTTTGGACAGGACTCCTACGAGCAGTACTTC

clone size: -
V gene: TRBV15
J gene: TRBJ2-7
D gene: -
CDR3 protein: CATSPPDRYEQYF
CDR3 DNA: TGTGCCACCTCCCCGCCGGACAGATACGAGCAGTACTTC

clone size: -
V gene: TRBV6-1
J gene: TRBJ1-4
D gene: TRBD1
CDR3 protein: CASRDPTGFGEKLFF
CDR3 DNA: TGTGCCAGCAGGGACCCGACAGGGTTCGGGGAAAAACTGTTTTTT

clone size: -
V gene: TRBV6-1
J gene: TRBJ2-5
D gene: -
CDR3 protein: CASRTRGQETQYF
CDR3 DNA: TGTGCCAGCAGGACCAGGGGACAAGAGACCCAGTACTTC

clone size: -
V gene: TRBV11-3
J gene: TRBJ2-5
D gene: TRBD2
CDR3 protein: CASSLASSGIGETQYF
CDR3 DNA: TGTGCCAGCAGCTTAGCGTCTAGCGGGATAGGGGAGACCCAGTACTTC

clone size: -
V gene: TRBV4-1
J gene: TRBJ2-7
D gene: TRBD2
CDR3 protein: CASSGRVSYEQYF
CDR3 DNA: TGCGCCAGCAGCGGGAGGGTATCCTACGAGCAGTACTTC

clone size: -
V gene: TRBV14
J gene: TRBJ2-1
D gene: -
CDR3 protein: CASRRFGDNEQFF
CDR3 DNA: TGTGCCAGCAGACGATTCGGGGACAATGAGCAGTTCTTC

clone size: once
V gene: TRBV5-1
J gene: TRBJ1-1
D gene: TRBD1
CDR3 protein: CASSLDRGTNTEAFF
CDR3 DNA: TGCGCCAGCAGCTTAGACAGGGGAACGAACACTGAAGCTTTCTTT

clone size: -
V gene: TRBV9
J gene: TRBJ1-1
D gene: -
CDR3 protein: CASSSGGGLNTEAFF
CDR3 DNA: TGTGCCAGCAGCTCCGGCGGGGGTTTGAACACTGAAGCTTTCTTT

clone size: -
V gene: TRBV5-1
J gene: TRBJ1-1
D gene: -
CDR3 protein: CASRQSGVSEAFF
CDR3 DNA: TGCGCCAGCAGGCAATCGGGTGTTTCTGAAGCTTTCTTT

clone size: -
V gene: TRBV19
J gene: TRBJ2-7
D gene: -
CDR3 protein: CASSITGVSYEQYF
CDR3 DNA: TGTGCCAGTAGTATAACGGGGGTCAGCTACGAGCAGTACTTC

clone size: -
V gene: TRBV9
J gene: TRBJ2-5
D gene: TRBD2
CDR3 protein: CASSVGAGGLETQYF
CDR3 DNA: TGTGCCAGCAGCGTGGGAGCGGGAGGGCTGGAGACCCAGTACTTC

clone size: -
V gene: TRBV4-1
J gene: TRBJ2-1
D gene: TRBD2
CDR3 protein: CASSQASGRADEQFF
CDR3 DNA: TGCGCCAGCAGCCAAGCTAGCGGGAGGGCCGATGAGCAGTTCTTC

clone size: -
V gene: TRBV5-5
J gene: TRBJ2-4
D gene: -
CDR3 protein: CASSPTGRATKNIQYF
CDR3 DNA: TGTGCCAGCAGCCCAACAGGGCGTGCGACCAAAAACATTCAGTACTTC

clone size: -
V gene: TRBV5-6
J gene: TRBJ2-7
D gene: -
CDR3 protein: CASSSDRDHYEQYF
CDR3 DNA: TGTGCCAGCAGCTCGGACAGAGACCATTACGAGCAGTACTTC

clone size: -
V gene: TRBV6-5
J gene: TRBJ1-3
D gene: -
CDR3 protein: CASSYTGGNTIYF
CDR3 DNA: TGTGCCAGCAGTTACACAGGAGGAAACACCATATATTTT

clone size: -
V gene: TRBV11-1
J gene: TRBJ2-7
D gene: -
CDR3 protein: CASSPTGNHYEQYF
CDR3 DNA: TGTGCCAGCAGCCCTACAGGGAACCACTACGAGCAGTACTTC

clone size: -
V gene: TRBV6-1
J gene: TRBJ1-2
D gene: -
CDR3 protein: CASSEGTYRADYGYTF
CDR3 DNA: TGTGCCAGCAGCGAAGGTACCTACAGGGCTGACTATGGCTACACCTTC